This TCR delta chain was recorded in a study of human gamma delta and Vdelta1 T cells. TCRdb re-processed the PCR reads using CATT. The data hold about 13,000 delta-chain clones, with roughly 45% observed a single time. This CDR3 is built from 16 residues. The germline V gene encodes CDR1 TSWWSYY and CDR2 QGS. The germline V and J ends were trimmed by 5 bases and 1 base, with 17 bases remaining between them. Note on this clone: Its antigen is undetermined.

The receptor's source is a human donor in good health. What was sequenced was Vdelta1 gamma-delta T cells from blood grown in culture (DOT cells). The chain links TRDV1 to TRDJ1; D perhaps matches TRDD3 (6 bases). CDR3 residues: CALGTLGPSGTDKLIF. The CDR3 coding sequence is TGTGCTCTTGGGACCCTGGGGCCGTCTGGCACCGATAAACTCATCTTT.